Listed here are 10 T cell receptor beta chains from one sample, sequenced in a study of T cell repertoires in cytomegalovirus infection (dated by TCRdb to the late 2010s). For sequencing, an Illumina HiSeq 1500 was employed. TCRdb applied fastp at Q25 and MiXCR to the public reads, then kept only in-frame beta chains. Under each unique CDR3 protein, matching rows form one entry showing the most common genes and DNA. In this sample the table shows hundreds of thousands of distinct CDR3 sequences, approximately 24% of which occur a single time. Clones ranked in the top ten supply 7.5% to 9% of the sample. The source material was CD8+ T cells from PBMCs. The source is a human donor in good health (CMV status not recorded). Some clones in this sample may be carry-over from other donors' samples.

This clonotype showed up many times. The chain uses TRBV7-8 and TRBJ1-6; 9 nucleotides agree with TRBD1. The CDR3 has 15 residues. Germline CDR1 SGHVS, CDR2 FQNEAQ. Trimming took 5 bases from V and 7 from J; bases not matched to a gene: 6. CDR3 bases: TGTGCCAGCAGCCTTTGGACAGGGGAGAATTCACCCCTCCACTTT. It encodes CASSLWTGENSPLHF.

Turning to this clonotype: A much larger clone lies a single base off, so this may be a read error. The V and J genes are TRBV7-4 and TRBJ1-2; D perhaps matches TRBD1 (5 bases). V was clipped by 8 bases and J by 10 bases, with 14 bases between them. The CDR3 covers 11 residues. CDR1 SGHVT and CDR2 SQSDAQ come from the germline V gene. This CDR3 is CASESGVDYTF. CDR3 bases: TGTGCCAGCGAATCGGGGGTTGACTACACCTTC.

This clonotype was found many times. The gene calls are TRBV28 and TRBJ2-1, with 13 bases lining up with TRBD2. The ends lost 2 bases at V and 5 bases at J; junction bases unmatched: 3. Germline V lookup: CDR1 MDHEN, CDR2 SYDVKM. The CDR3 extends over 16 amino acids. The CDR3 nucleotides are TGTGCCAGCAGTTTAGGACTAGCGGGGGTTGACAATGAGCAGTTCTTC. This encodes CASSLGLAGVDNEQFF.

The CDR3 bases are TGTGCCAGCAGCTTATTAGGGGGGGTTTACAATGAGCAGTTCTTC. It yields the protein CASSLLGGVYNEQFF. V and J are TRBV7-6 and TRBJ2-1; possible D gene TRBD2, 7 bases. Germline loops: CDR1 SGHVS, CDR2 FNYEAQ. This CDR3 is built from 15 residues. Between the trimmed V and J ends, which lost 2 bases and 4 bases, there was a span of 12 bases. The whole variable domain, remainder taken from reference TRBV7-6 and TRBJ2-1, is GAGVSQSPRYKVTKRGQDVALRCDPISGHVSLYWYRQALGQGPEFLTYFNYEAQQDKSGLPNDRFSAERPEGSISTLTIQRTEQRDSAMYRCASSLLGGVYNEQFFGPGTRLTVL.

This clonotype has only a few counts. The V call is TRBV5-6, the J call TRBJ2-7; D is perhaps TRBD2 (5 bases). The germline V gene encodes CDR1 SGHDT and CDR2 YYEEEE. V dropped 5 bases and J dropped 3 bases, with 9 bases sitting between them. This CDR3 is 12 amino acids long. Here the CDR3 DNA reads TGTGCCAGCAGAGGGAGAGACTACGAGCAGTACTTC. Its protein is CASRGRDYEQYF.

This clonotype was found a few times. This sequence joins TRBV6-6 and TRBJ2-7; D unclear. This CDR3 contains 13 residues. Trimming removed 6 bases from V and 3 bases from J, with 12 bases in between. CDR1 MNHNY and CDR2 SVGAGI come from the germline V gene (reference sequence). CDR3 in DNA: TGTGCCAGCAGCTTCGGAGCCCACTACGAGCAGTACTTC. It translates to CASSFGAHYEQYF.

V usage is TRBV6-5 and J usage is TRBJ1-2; 7 nucleotides match TRBD1. CDR1 and CDR2 from the germline V gene are MNHEY and SVGAGI. Germline trimming cut 5 bases from V and 3 bases from J; bases unmatched to any gene: 6. The CDR3 is made up of 14 amino acids. The CDR3 bases are TGTGCCAGCAGTAAACAGGGGAGTGACTATGGCTACACCTTC. Its translation: CASSKQGSDYGYTF.

This clonotype occurred many times. This chain joins TRBV4-3 and TRBJ2-1, with 12 bases that match TRBD2. The germline CDR1 and CDR2 sequences are LGHNA and YSLEER. CDR3 length equals 16 residues. V shed 3 bases and J 7 bases; nucleotides not matched to a gene: 7. CDR3 coding DNA: TGCGCCAGCAGCCAGCTAGCGGGGGGGCTCGAAAATGAGCAGTTCTTC. The encoded protein is CASSQLAGGLENEQFF.

This clonotype was counted a few times. This chain joins TRBV5-1 and TRBJ2-7; D uncertain. Trimming cost V 6 bases and J 2 bases, with 15 bases left between them. This CDR3 region has 14 residues. From germline, CDR1 is SGHRS and CDR2 YFSETQ. The CDR3 here is CASTPNRVAYEQYF. In nucleotides, the CDR3 is TGCGCCAGCACCCCGAATAGGGTTGCCTACGAGCAGTACTTC.

Only a few counts were recorded for this clonotype. This chain connects TRBV29-1 to TRBJ2-3; D not resolved. CDR1 is SQVTM and CDR2 is ANQGSEA in the germline V gene. The CDR3 runs 11 residues. V gave up 4 bases and J gave up 4 bases, with 6 bases separating them. CDR3 protein: CSVAGADTQYF. The CDR3 coding sequence is TGCAGCGTTGCTGGGGCAGATACGCAGTATTTT.